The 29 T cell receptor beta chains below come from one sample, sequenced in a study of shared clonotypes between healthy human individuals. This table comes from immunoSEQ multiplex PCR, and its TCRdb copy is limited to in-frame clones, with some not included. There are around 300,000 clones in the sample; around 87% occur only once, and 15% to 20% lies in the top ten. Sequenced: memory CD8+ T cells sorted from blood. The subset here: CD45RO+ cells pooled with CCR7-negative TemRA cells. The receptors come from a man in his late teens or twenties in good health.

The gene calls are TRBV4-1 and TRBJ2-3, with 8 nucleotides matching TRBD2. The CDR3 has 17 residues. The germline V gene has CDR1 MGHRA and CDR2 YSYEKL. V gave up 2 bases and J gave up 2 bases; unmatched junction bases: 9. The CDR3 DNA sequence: TGCGCCAGCAGCCAATCCGGTGCGGGAGGCTCCACAGATACGCAGTATTTT. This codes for CASSQSGAGGSTDTQYF.

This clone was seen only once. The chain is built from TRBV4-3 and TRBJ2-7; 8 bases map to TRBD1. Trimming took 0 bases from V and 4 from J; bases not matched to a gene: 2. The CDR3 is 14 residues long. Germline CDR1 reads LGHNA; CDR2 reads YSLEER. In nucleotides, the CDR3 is TGCGCCAGCAGCCAAGACAGGGGGCTGTACGAGCAGTACTTC. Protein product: CASSQDRGLYEQYF.

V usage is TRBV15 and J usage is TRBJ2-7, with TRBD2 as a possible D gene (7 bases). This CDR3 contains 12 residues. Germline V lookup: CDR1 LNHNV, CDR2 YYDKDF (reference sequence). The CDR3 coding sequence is TGTGCAATGGCGGGGGCCTCCTACGAGCAGTACTTC. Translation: CAMAGASYEQYF.

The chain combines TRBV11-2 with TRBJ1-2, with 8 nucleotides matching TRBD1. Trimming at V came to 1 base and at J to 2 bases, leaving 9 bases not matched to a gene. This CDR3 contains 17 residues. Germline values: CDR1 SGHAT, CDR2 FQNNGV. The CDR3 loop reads CASSLVGSAGGNYGYTF. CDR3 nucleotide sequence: TGTGCCAGCAGCTTAGTGGGGTCGGCAGGGGGCAACTATGGCTACACCTTC.

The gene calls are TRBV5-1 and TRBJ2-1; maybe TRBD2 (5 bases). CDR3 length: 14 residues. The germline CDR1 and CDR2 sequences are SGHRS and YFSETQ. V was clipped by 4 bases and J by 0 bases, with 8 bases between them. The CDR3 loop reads CASSPGDSYNEQFF. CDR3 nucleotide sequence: TGCGCCAGCAGCCCCGGGGACTCCTACAATGAGCAGTTCTTC.

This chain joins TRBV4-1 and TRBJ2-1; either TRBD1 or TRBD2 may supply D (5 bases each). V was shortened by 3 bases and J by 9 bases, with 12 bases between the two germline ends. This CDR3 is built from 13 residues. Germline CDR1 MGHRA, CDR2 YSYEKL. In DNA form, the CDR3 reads TGCGCCAGCAGCCACCCGAGGGACGGTGAGCAGTTCTTC. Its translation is CASSHPRDGEQFF.

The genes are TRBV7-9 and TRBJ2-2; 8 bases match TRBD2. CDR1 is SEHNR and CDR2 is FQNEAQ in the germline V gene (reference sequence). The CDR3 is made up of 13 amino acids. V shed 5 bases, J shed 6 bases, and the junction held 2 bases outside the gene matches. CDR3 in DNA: TGTGCCAGCAGCCCGGGAGGGCCCGGGGAGCTGTTTTTT. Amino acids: CASSPGGPGELFF.

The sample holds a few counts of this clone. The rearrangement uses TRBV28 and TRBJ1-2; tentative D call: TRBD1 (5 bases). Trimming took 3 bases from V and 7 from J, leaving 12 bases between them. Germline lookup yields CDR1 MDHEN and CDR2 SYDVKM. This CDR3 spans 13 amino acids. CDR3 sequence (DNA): TGTGCCAGCAGTTTTTTTCAGGGCAGTGGCTACACCTTC. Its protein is CASSFFQGSGYTF.

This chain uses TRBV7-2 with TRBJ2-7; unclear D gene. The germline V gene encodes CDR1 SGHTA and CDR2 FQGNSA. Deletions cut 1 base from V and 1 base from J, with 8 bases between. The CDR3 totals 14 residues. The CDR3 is CASSLGSLSYEQYF. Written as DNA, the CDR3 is TGTGCCAGCAGCTTAGGAAGCCTATCCTACGAGCAGTACTTC. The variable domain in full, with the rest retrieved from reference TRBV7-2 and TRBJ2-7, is GAGVSQSPSNKVTEKGKDVELRCDPISGHTALYWYRQSLGQGLEFLIYFQGNSAPDKSGLPSDRFSAERTGGSVSTLTIQRTQQEDSAVYLCASSLGSLSYEQYFGPGTRLTVT.

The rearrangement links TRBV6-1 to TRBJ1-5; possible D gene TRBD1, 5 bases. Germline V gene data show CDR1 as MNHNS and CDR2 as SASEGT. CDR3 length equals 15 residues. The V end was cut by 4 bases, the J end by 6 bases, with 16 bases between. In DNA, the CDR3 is TGTGCCAGCAGTGTGGGAAGGGGATCAGGTCAGCCCCAGCATTTT. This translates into CASSVGRGSGQPQHF.

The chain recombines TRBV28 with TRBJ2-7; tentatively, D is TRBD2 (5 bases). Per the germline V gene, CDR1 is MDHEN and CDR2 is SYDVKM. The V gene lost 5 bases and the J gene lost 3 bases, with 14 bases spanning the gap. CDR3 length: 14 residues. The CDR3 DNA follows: TGTGCCAGCAGTCCGCCGCCCCGGGACTACGAGCAGTACTTC. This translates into CASSPPPRDYEQYF.

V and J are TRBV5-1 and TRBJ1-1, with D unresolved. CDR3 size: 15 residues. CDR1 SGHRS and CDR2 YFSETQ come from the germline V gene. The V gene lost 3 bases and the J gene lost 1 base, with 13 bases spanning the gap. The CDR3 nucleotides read TGCGCCAGCAGCTCGGGAAGGAGAGAGAACACTGAAGCTTTCTTT. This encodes CASSSGRRENTEAFF.

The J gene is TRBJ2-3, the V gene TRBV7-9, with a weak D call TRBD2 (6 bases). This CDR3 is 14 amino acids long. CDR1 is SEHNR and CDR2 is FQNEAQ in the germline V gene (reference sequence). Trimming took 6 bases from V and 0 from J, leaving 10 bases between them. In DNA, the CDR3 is TGTGCCAGCAGTCCTAGCGATAGCACAGATACGCAGTATTTT. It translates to CASSPSDSTDTQYF.

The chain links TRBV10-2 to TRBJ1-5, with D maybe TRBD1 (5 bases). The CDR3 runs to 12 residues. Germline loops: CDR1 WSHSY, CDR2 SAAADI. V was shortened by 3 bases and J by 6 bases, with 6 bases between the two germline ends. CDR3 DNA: TGCGCCAGCAGTGATGGGGGTCAGCCCCAGCATTTT. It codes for CASSDGGQPQHF.

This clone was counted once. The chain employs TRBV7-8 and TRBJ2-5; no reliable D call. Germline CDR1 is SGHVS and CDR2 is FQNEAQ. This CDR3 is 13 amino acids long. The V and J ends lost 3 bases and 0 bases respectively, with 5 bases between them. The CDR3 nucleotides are TGTGCCAGCAGCTTCCCCTACCAAGAGACCCAGTACTTC. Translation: CASSFPYQETQYF. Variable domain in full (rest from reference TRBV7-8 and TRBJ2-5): GAGVSQSPRYKVAKRGQDVALRCDPISGHVSLFWYQQALGQGPEFLTYFQNEAQLDKSGLPSDRFFAERPEGSVSTLKIQRTQQEDSAVYLCASSFPYQETQYFGPGTRLLVL.

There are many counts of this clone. The CDR3 sequence: CASSRGVVASGSNEQFF. The CDR3 DNA sequence: TGTGCCAGCAGTAGAGGGGTTGTTGCTAGCGGGAGTAATGAGCAGTTCTTC. This sequence joins TRBV27 and TRBJ2-1, with 10 nucleotides matching TRBD2. CDR3 length equals 17 residues. Germline loops: CDR1 MNHEY, CDR2 SMNVEV (reference sequence). V lost 5 bases, J lost 7 bases, and 14 bases stayed unmatched.

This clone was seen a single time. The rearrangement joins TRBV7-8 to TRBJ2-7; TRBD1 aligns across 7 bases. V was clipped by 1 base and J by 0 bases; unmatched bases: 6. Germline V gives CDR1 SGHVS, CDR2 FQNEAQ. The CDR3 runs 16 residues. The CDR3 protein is CASSLVGTASSYEQYF. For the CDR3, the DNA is TGTGCCAGCAGCTTAGTTGGGACAGCAAGCTCCTACGAGCAGTACTTC.

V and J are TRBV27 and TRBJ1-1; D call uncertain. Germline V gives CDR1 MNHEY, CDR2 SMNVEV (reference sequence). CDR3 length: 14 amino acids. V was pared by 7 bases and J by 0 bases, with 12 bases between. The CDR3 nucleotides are TGTGCCAGCATCAAATCTTCTGTGAACACTGAAGCTTTCTTT. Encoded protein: CASIKSSVNTEAFF.

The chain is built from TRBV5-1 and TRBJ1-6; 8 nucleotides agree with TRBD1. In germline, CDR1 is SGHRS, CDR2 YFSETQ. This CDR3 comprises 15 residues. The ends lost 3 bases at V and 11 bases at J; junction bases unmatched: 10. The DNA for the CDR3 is TGCGCCAGCAGCTCCGGGACAGGCGGCCGGGCACCCCTCCACTTT. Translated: CASSSGTGGRAPLHF. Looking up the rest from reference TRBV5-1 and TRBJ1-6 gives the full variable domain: KAGVTQTPRYLIKTRGQQVTLSCSPISGHRSVSWYQQTPGQGLQFLFEYFSETQRNKGNFPGRFSGRQFSNSRSEMNVSTLELGDSALYLCASSSGTGGRAPLHFGNGTRLTVT.

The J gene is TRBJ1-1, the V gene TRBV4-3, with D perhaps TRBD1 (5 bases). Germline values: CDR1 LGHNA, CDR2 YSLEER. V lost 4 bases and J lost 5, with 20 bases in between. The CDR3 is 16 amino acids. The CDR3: CASSLDNGHSLTEAFF. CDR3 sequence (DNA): TGCGCCAGCAGCCTCGATAACGGACACTCCTTAACTGAAGCTTTCTTT.

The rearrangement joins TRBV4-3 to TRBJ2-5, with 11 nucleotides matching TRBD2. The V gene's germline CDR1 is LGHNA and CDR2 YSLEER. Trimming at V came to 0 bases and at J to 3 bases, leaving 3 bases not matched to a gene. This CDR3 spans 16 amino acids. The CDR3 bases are TGCGCCAGCAGCCAAGAACTAGCGGGAGACGAAGAGACCCAGTACTTC. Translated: CASSQELAGDEETQYF.

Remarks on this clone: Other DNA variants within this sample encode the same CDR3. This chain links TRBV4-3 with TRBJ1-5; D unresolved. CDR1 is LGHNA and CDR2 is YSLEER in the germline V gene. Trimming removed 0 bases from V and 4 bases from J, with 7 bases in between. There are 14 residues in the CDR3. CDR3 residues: CASSQDRGNQPQHF. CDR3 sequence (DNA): TGCGCCAGCAGCCAAGATAGAGGAAATCAGCCCCAGCATTTT.

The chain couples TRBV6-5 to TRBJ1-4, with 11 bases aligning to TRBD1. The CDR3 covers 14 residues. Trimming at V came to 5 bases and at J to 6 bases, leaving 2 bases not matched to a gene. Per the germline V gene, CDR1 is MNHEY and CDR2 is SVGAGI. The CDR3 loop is CASSPDRGHEKLFF. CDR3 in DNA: TGTGCCAGCAGTCCGGACAGGGGGCATGAAAAACTGTTTTTT.

CDR3 nucleotides: TGTGCCAGCAGGGGGAACACTGAAGCTTTCTTT. Translated, it gives CASRGNTEAFF. The chain has TRBV28 and TRBJ1-1; D gene ambiguous. The CDR3 consists of 11 residues. Trimming left V 6 bases short and J 1 base short, with 3 bases between. Germline-derived CDR1 and CDR2 are MDHEN and SYDVKM.

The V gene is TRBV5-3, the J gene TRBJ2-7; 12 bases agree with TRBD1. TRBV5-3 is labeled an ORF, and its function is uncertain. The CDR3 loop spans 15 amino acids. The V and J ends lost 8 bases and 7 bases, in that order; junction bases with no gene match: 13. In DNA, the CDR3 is TGTGCCAGCGTAAACATCGGGACAGGGGGCCATGAGCAGTACTTC. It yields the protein CASVNIGTGGHEQYF.

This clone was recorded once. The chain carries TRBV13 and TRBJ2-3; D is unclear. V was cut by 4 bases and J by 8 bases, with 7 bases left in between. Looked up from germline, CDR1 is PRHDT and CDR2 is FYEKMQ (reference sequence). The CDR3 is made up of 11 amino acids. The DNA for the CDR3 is TGTGCCAGCAGCTCCGACCCTACGCAGTATTTT. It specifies CASSSDPTQYF.

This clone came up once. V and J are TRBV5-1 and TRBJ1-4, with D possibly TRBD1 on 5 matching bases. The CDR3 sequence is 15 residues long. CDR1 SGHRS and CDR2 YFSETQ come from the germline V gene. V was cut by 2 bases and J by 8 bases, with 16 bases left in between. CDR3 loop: CASSLEGTPGEKLFF. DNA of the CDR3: TGCGCCAGCAGCTTAGAGGGGACGCCGGGAGAAAAACTGTTTTTT.

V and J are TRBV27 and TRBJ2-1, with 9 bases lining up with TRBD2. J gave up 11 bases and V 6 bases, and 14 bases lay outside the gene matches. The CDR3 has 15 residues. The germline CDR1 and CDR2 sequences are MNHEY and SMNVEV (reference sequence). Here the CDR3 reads CASSAGASGVQQQFF. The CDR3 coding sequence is TGTGCCAGCAGCGCTGGAGCTAGCGGGGTCCAGCAGCAGTTCTTC.

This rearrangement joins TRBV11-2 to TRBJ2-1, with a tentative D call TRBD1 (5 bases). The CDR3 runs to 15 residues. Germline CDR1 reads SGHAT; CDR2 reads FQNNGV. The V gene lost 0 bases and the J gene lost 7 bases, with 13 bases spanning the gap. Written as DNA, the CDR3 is TGTGCCAGCAGCTTAGATGTGGCTGGGGCAAATGAGCAGTTCTTC. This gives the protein CASSLDVAGANEQFF.